This T cell receptor (beta chain) was identified in a study of identical twins (dated by TCRdb to 2016 to 2017). Some background on the complete study: To test whether fetal clonotypes persist, the study used deep sequencing on TCR alpha and beta repertoires from monozygotic twins, unrelated adults of various ages, and cord blood. To rule out contamination, the twin experiments were replicated at different times with different library preparation protocols.

The library was built by means of 5' RACE. TCRdb shows the sequencer as Illumina HiSeq 2000. Template switching introduced a universal primer binding site; the final cDNA contained a unique molecular identifier, enabling accurate counting of TCR cDNA molecules. Specific primers in the conserved constant-segment region were used to synthesize first-strand cDNA for the TCR alpha and beta chains. To control for contamination, every cDNA library carried two barcodes: a SMART-Mk sample barcode plus Illumina barcodes. TruSeq adapter sequences and Illumina sample barcodes were added in two successive PCR steps. Sequencing of the TCR alpha and beta cDNA libraries was done on the Illumina HiSeq platform using custom primers. The paper's processing steps were these. Raw reads were processed with MiGEC to extract unique molecular identifiers, and MiXCR was used to determine CDR3 positions. Recombination models were inferred per individual with the repgenHMM and IGoR tools using an EM algorithm. The tcR package in R was used for shared clonotype analysis, with sharing normalized by the product of cloneset sizes. To study raw recombination without the effects of thymic and clonal selection, out-of-frame nonproductive sequences were analyzed. TCRdb itself trimmed the public reads at Q25 with fastp, ran MiXCR and retained productive beta chains. CDR3 protein sequences are deduplicated, and each keeps its most common genes and DNA. These V and J calls are TCRdb output, not the study's own analysis. In all, the sample holds 400,000 to 600,000 distinct CDR3 sequences, and 20% to 25% of those were seen once. The ten largest clones capture more than 0.4% of the sample.

From its cysteine to its phenylalanine, the CDR3 spans 14 amino acids. The entry retains the CDR3 DNA only, 42 bases that are in frame from base 1. A distance of 14 bases separates the germline ends of V and J, which lose 8 bases and 3 bases respectively. Concerning this clonotype itself: Its specific antigen is unknown. Base qualities are not at hand, and no much larger clone is one base apart.

All donors were healthy Caucasians. Three pairs of female monozygotic twins, all aged roughly 18 to 29 years, were included in the twin cohort. CD4+ and CD8+ T cell populations were isolated with positive isolation kits from Invitrogen. Results the study describes overall, beyond this receptor: Recombination models systematically underestimated out-of-frame TCR alpha sharing in monozygotic twins but agreed with sharing between unrelated individuals. Conclusions relied on cross-sectional statistical analysis, since the same donors could not be followed over many years. Abundant cord blood beta clonotypes carried fewer insertions; young adult naive repertoires showed a weaker similar trend, while memory repertoires showed none. A weaker excess of twin sharing was found in beta out-of-frame sequences because the signal-to-noise ratio was lowered by fewer shared sequences. Out-of-frame TCR alpha sequences shared between twins showed an excess of low generation-probability sequences compared with coincidental sharing between unrelated individuals. Invariant T cells such as MAIT and iNKT could partly confound zero-insertion analyses, although diverse VJ usage argued against such confounding for most clonotypes.

These same data were also listed under a study on yellow fever vaccine responses in identical twins. The second study's authors report: According to the authors, in identical twins the way T cells responded to vaccination appeared partly convergent and partly personalized. Focusing on identical twins, the study followed the T cell clones that responded to the vaccine, and did so with precision.

This clonotype originated in a woman aged 18-29 years in good health. The sequencing input was CD4+ T cells sorted from blood. The chain is made from TRBV12-3 or TRBV12-4 and TRBJ1-5; perhaps TRBD1 is the D gene, with 6 bases matching. In nucleotide form, the sequence is TGTGCCAGCGTAACAGGGTCCATCAATCAGCCCCAGCATTTT. It encodes CASVTGSINQPQHF.